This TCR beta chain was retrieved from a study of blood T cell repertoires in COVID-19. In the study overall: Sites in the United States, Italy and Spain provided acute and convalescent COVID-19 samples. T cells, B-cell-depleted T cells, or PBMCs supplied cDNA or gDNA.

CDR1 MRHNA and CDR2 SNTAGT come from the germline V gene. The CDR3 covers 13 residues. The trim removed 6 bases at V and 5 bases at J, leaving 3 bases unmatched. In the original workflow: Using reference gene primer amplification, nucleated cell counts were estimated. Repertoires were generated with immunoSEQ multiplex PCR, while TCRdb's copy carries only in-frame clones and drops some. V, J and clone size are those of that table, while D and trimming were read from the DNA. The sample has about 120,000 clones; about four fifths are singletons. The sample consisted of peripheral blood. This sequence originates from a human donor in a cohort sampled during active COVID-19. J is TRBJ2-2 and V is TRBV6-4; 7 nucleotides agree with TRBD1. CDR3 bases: TGTGCCAGCAGGGCACAGGGGACCGGGGAGCTGTTTTTT. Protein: CASRAQGTGELFF.